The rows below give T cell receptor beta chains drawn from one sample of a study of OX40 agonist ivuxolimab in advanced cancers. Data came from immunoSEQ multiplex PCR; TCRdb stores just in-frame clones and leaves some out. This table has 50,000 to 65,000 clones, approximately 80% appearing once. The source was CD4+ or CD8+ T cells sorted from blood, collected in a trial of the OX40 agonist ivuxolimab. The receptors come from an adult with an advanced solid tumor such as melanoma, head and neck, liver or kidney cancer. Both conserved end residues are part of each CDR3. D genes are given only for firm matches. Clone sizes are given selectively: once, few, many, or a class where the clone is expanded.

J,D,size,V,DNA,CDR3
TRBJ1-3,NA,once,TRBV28,TGTGCCAGCGGCGAACTGGGAGGAAACACCATATATTTT,CASGELGGNTIYF
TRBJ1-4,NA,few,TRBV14,TGTGCCAGCAGCCCTCGGACTTCTTCTAGGGAAAAACTGTTTTTT,CASSPRTSSREKLFF
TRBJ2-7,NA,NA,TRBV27,TGTGCCAGCAGTTTCCAGGGGATTCCCTACGAGCAGTACTTC,CASSFQGIPYEQYF
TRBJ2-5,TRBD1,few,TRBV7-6,TGTGCCAGCAGCTTAGCCGGGACAGGGGGACAAGAGACCCAGTACTTC,CASSLAGTGGQETQYF
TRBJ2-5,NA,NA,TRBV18,TGTGCCAGCTCACCATTTGCGGAAGAGACCCAGTACTTC,CASSPFAEETQYF
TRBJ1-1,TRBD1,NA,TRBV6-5,TGTGCCAGCAGTCCCGGGACAGGGAACACTGAAGCTTTCTTT,CASSPGTGNTEAFF
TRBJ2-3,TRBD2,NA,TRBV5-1,TGCGCCAGCAGCCCTACGACTAGCGGGGGCGCAGATACGCAGTATTTT,CASSPTTSGGADTQYF
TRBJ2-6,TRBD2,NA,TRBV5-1,TGCGCCAGCAGCGCCGGCGGGAGGGGTGGGGCCAACGTCCTGACTTTC,CASSAGGRGGANVLTF
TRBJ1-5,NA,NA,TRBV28,TGTGCCAGCAGTGCGGCAGATGGAGCGGATCAGCCCCAGCATTTT,CASSAADGADQPQHF
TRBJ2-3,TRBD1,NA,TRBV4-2,TGTGCCAGCAGCCCTCGGCGGGACAGGGTCACAGATACGCAGTATTTT,CASSPRRDRVTDTQYF
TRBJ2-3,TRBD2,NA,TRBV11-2,TGTGCCAGCAGCTCCCGGGGGGAGAGACAGAATACAGATACGCAGTATTTT,CASSSRGERQNTDTQYF
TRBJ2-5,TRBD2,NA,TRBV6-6,TGTGCCAGCAGTTACTCGGGCGGGGAGGGACGGGAGACCCAGTACTTC,CASSYSGGEGRETQYF
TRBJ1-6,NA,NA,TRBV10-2,TGCGCCAGCAGTGTGACTGATAATTCACCCCTCCACTTT,CASSVTDNSPLHF
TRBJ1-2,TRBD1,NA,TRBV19,TGTGCCAGTAGTATAGAGGGGACAGGACAATATGGCTACACCTTC,CASSIEGTGQYGYTF
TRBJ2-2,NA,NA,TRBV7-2,TGTGCCAGCAGCTTAGGTCTGGGAGGGAACACCGGGGAGCTGTTTTTT,CASSLGLGGNTGELFF
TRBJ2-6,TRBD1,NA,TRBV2,TGTGCCAGCAGTGCGCATCCCCCCTCCGGGACAGAAAGATCTGGGGCCAACGTCCTGACTTTC,CASSAHPPSGTERSGANVLTF
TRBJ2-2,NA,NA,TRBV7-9,TGTGCCAGCCATAACAGGAGAAACACCGGGGAGCTGTTTTTT,CASHNRRNTGELFF
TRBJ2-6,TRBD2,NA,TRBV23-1,TGCGCCAAATCAGCGGGGGGTGCTGGGGCCAACGTCCTGACTTTC,CAKSAGGAGANVLTF
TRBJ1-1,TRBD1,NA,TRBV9,TGTGCCAGCAGCAGGACAGGGGGCGGTTTTATGAACACTGAAGCTTTCTTT,CASSRTGGGFMNTEAFF
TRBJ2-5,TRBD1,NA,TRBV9,TGTGCCAGCAGCACTTCCAGGGACAGGCCATACCAAGAGACCCAGTACTTC,CASSTSRDRPYQETQYF
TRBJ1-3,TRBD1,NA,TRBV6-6,TGTGCCATCAAAGGGGGGACAGGGGTAGGAAACACCATATATTTT,CAIKGGTGVGNTIYF
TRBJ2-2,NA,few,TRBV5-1,TGCGCCAGCAGCCTTAATATCGGGGCTAACACCGGGGAGCTGTTTTTT,CASSLNIGANTGELFF
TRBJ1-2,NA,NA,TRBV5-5,TGTGCCAGCAGCCGGGGCGGTGACAGGCGCGGCTACACCTTC,CASSRGGDRRGYTF
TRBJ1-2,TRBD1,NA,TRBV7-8,TGTGCCAGCAGCTTACAAAGGACAGGGGGAGTCTATGGCTACACCTTC,CASSLQRTGGVYGYTF
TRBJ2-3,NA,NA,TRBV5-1,TGCGCCAGCGGTACAGGGACAGATACGCAGTATTTT,CASGTGTDTQYF
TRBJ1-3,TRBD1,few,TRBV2,TGTGCCAGCACCCGAGAGGGGGCTCTCGGAAACACCATATATTTT,CASTREGALGNTIYF
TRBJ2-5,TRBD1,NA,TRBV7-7,TGTGCCAGCAGCCCCAGTCCCCGGACAGGGTGGGAGACCCAGTACTTC,CASSPSPRTGWETQYF
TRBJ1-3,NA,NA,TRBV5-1,TGCGCCAGCAGCTCAGGGACCTCTGGAAACACCATATATTTT,CASSSGTSGNTIYF
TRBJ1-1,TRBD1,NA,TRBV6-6,TGTGCCAGCACCTCCCTGGACAGGGTGGCTTTCTTT,CASTSLDRVAFF
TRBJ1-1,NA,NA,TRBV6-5,TGTGCCAGCAGTTACTCGTCAATCACTGAAGCTTTCTTT,CASSYSSITEAFF
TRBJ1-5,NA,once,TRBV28,TGTGCCAGCAGTTTATCGGGGAAGTGGGCCAAGAGCAATCAGCCCCAGCATTTT,CASSLSGKWAKSNQPQHF
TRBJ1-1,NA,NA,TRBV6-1,TGTGCCAGCAGTACCACAAGGGAAGGTGGAGCTTTCTTT,CASSTTREGGAFF
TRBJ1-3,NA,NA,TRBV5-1,TGCGCCAGCAGCTTGGCAGGGTTCGGAAACACCATATATTTT,CASSLAGFGNTIYF
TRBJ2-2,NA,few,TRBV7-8,TGTGCCAGCAGCTTAGGGCCGGGACCCCTGGGAGGATCCACCGGGGAGCTGTTTTTT,CASSLGPGPLGGSTGELFF
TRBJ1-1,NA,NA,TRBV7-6,TGTGCCAGCAGCTTAGGGCGGGGTTACGCTGAAGCTTTCTTT,CASSLGRGYAEAFF
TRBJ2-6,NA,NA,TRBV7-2,TGTGCCAGCAGCCCGGGCTTCTCTGGGGCCAACGTCCTGACTTTC,CASSPGFSGANVLTF
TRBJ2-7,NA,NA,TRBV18,TGTGCCAGCTCACCAGGGCGTAGCTCCTACGAGCAGTACTTC,CASSPGRSSYEQYF
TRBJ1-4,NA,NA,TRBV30,TGTGCCTGTAGTACCGGGACCGGGGATGAAAAACTGTTTTTT,CACSTGTGDEKLFF
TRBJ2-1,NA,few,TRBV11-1,TGTGCCAGCAGCTTCTTCCCCGGGACGGGGAACAATGAGCAGTTCTTC,CASSFFPGTGNNEQFF
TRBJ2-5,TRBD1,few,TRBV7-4,TGTGCCAGCAGCTTAGCCGGGACAGGGGGACAAGAGACCCAGTACTTC,CASSLAGTGGQETQYF
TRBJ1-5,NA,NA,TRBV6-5,TGTGCCAGCAGTTACGTCCAAGGAAACAATCAGCCCCAGCATTTT,CASSYVQGNNQPQHF
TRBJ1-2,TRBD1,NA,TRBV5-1,TGCGCCAGCAGCGAGCCACAGGGGACGGGCGGCTACACCTTC,CASSEPQGTGGYTF
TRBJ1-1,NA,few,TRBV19,TGTGCCAGTACCGACAACATGAACACTGAAGCTTTCTTT,CASTDNMNTEAFF
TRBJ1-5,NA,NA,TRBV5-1,TGCGCCAGCAGCCCGGGGGGGGGAGATCTGCCCCAGCATTTT,CASSPGGGDLPQHF
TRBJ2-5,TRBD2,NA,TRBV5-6,TGTGCCAGCAGCTCTCCGGGGGGGCAGGAGACCCAGTACTTC,CASSSPGGQETQYF
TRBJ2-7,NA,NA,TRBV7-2,TGTGCCAGCAGCTCCCAGATACAGGTCGCGCGGGGCGAGCAGTACTTC,CASSSQIQVARGEQYF
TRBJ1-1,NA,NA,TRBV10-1,TGCGCCAGCAGCCAGCACCCCACCACTGAAGCTTTCTTT,CASSQHPTTEAFF
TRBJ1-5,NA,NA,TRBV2,TGTGCCAGCAGTGCGCAGACAGTGAATCAGCCCCAGCATTTT,CASSAQTVNQPQHF
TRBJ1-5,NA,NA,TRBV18,TGTGCCAGCTCACCTCAAAGAGGGGACTCCAATCAGCCCCAGCATTTT,CASSPQRGDSNQPQHF
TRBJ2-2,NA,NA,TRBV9,TGTGCCAGCAGCGTGACCGGGACAAGTAACAGCGGGGAGCTGTTTTTT,CASSVTGTSNSGELFF
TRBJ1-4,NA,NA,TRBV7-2,TGTGCCAGCAGCTTCTGGGCCAATACCCTGGGGAATGAAAAACTGTTTTTT,CASSFWANTLGNEKLFF
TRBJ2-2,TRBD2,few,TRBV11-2,TGTGCCAGCAGCTTATTTCCGCGGGAGGGCCCCGGGGAGCTGTTTTTT,CASSLFPREGPGELFF
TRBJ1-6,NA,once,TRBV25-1,TGTGCCAGCAGTGATCTTAGAATGGCAGGGGATTCACCCCTCCACTTT,CASSDLRMAGDSPLHF
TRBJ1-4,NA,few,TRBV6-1,TGTGCCAGCAGCCTGGCGGGGGCCGGTGAAAAACTGTTTTTT,CASSLAGAGEKLFF
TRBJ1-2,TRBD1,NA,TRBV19,TGTGCCAGTAGTCTGGGACAGGGGGGCTATGGCTACACCTTC,CASSLGQGGYGYTF
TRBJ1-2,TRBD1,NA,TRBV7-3,TGTGCCAGCAGATCCGGGACCGGGACAGGATTTGGCTACACCTTC,CASRSGTGTGFGYTF
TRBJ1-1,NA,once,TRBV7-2,TGTGCCAGCAGCCACGACCGAGGTCTAGCTTTCTTT,CASSHDRGLAFF
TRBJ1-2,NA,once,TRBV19,TGTGCCAGTAGTATAGTGATGCCAACCAGAACCCAGGGTCGGTATGGCTACACCTTC,CASSIVMPTRTQGRYGYTF
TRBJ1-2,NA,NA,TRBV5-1,TGCGCCAGCAGCCCCCTGGGGCTGCAGGGGTATTATGGCTACACCTTC,CASSPLGLQGYYGYTF